This T cell receptor beta chain was captured by sequencing in a study of blood T cell repertoires in COVID-19. Overall study context: There were acute and convalescent COVID-19 samples, and they came from the United States, Italy and Spain. PBMCs, B-cell-depleted T cells, or T cells were the source of the cDNA or gDNA that made up the material.

Germline-derived CDR1 and CDR2 are MNHEY and SVGAGI. With 5 bases clipped from V and 4 bases from J, the junction kept 8 bases outside the gene matches. This CDR3 has 15 residues. Authors' processing steps: Estimated nucleated cell counts came from reference gene primer amplification. Some clones are missing from TCRdb's copy, which holds only in-frame ones; the method was immunoSEQ multiplex PCR. D and trimming were read from the DNA, whereas the V and J calls and clone size are those reported in that table. The table records about 99,000 clones, around 90% of them present only once. This sequence originates from a human donor in a cohort sampled during active COVID-19. J is TRBJ1-2 and V is TRBV6-5; 9 nucleotides agree with TRBD1. Sequencing used peripheral blood. DNA of the CDR3: TGTGCCAGCAGTAGATTGGAGGGACAGGGCTATGGCTACACCTTC. It codes for CASSRLEGQGYGYTF.